Each of the 22 T cell receptor beta chains below was sequenced from the same sample in a study of blood T cells in healthy people across ages. Using a J-beta primer mix together with a sample-barcoded 5' primer, a second PCR was run for about 7 to 12 cycles. TCRdb redid the calling of the 5' RACE reads with MiXCR, one entry per CDR3 protein. Counted here are 700,000 to 1,000,000 distinct CDR3 sequences, around 42% occurring once; the ten biggest clones make up approximately 20%. Source material: blood. The receptor source for this set is a man between 60 and 75 years old in good health.

The rearrangement links TRBV4-3 to TRBJ2-1; D may be TRBD1 (5 bases). Germline CDR1 is LGHNA and CDR2 is YSLEER. Trimming took 1 base from V and 1 from J, leaving 20 bases between them. CDR3 length equals 19 residues. Here the CDR3 reads CASSQGGLGDSWSYNEQFF. The CDR3 bases are TGCGCCAGCAGCCAAGGCGGATTGGGCGACAGTTGGTCCTACAATGAGCAGTTCTTC.

This clonotype was seen only a few times. The V gene is TRBV28, the J gene TRBJ2-7; D unresolved. The CDR3 has 15 amino acids. Germline values: CDR1 MDHEN, CDR2 SYDVKM. Deletions cut 2 bases from V and 1 base from J, with 12 bases between. CDR3 sequence: CASSLIYPASYEQYF. In DNA, the CDR3 is TGTGCCAGCAGTTTAATCTATCCAGCTTCCTACGAGCAGTACTTC.

V is TRBV28 and J is TRBJ2-7; TRBD1 matches 9 bases. Per the germline V gene, CDR1 is MDHEN and CDR2 is SYDVKM. This CDR3 is built from 16 residues. The ends lost 1 base at V and 1 base at J; junction bases unmatched: 5. CDR3 sequence (DNA): TGTGCCAGCAGTTTATATGGGACAGGGAGATCCTACGAGCAGTACTTC. The encoded protein is CASSLYGTGRSYEQYF.

As DNA, the CDR3 is TGTGCCTGGAGTCCAGGGTATCATGGCTACACCTTC. This translates into CAWSPGYHGYTF. V is TRBV30 and J is TRBJ1-2, with a tentative D call TRBD1 (5 bases). The CDR3 consists of 12 residues. Germline V gene data show CDR1 as GTSNPN and CDR2 as SVGIG (reference sequence). Trimming cost V 2 bases and J 6 bases, with 10 bases left between them.

The chain carries TRBV3-1 and TRBJ2-4; D possibly corresponds to TRBD2 (7 bases). The germline V gene encodes CDR1 LGHDT and CDR2 YNNKEL (reference sequence). V dropped 2 bases and J dropped 13 bases, with 18 bases sitting between them. The CDR3 contains 14 residues. The CDR3 bases are TGTGCCAGCAGCCAATCGTGGGGGGCGGGGGAGCAGTACTTC. Protein sequence: CASSQSWGAGEQYF.

V and J are TRBV20-1 and TRBJ2-3; 10 nucleotides line up with TRBD2. The germline CDR1 and CDR2 sequences are DFQATT and SNEGSKA (reference sequence). The CDR3 contains 16 residues. V lost 6 bases, J lost 6 bases, and 15 bases stayed unmatched. Here the CDR3 reads CSARPGLARGLDTQYF. The CDR3 nucleotides read TGCAGTGCCCGGCCGGGACTAGCGAGAGGATTGGATACGCAGTATTTT.

This clonotype has a handful of counts. The gene calls are TRBV6-2 or TRBV6-3 and TRBJ2-7; 9 bases line up with TRBD1. This CDR3 has 16 residues. Losses at the gene ends were 6 bases for V and 2 bases for J; bases not matched to a gene: 11. Germline V gene data show CDR1 as MNHEY and CDR2 as SVGEGT. CDR3 region: CASRNGGGQGTYEQYF. The DNA of the CDR3 is TGTGCCAGCAGGAACGGGGGAGGACAGGGGACCTACGAGCAGTACTTC.

There are many counts of this clonotype. The rearrangement uses TRBV6-1 and TRBJ2-7, with 8 bases matching TRBD2. V shed 3 bases and J 5 bases; nucleotides not matched to a gene: 9. CDR1 MNHNS and CDR2 SASEGT come from the germline V gene. The CDR3 totals 15 residues. In DNA, the CDR3 is TGTGCCAGCAGTGACCGACGGGGGGGGTTGGACGAGCAGTACTTC. Protein: CASSDRRGGLDEQYF.

This chain's CDR3 is CSAREGGGVVEQFF. CDR3 sequence (DNA): TGCAGTGCTAGAGAAGGCGGGGGGGTGGTTGAGCAGTTCTTC. This chain links TRBV20-1 with TRBJ2-1; TRBD2 aligns across 9 bases. V shed 0 bases, J shed 9 bases, and the junction held 6 bases outside the gene matches. This CDR3 spans 14 amino acids. The V gene's germline CDR1 is DFQATT and CDR2 SNEGSKA (reference sequence).

A few counts support this clonotype. The V and J genes are TRBV27 and TRBJ1-5; D perhaps matches TRBD1 (5 bases). Germline CDR1 reads MNHEY; CDR2 reads SMNVEV (reference sequence). The CDR3 loop spans 16 amino acids. Trimming pared 1 base from V and 3 bases from J, leaving 13 bases between. This CDR3 reads CASSLFWGLDNQPQHF. The CDR3 DNA is TGTGCCAGCAGTTTATTTTGGGGCTTGGACAATCAGCCCCAGCATTTT.

The chain combines TRBV7-2 with TRBJ2-3; 10 positions agree with TRBD2. The CDR3 length is 14 residues. V was clipped by 4 bases and J by 10 bases; unmatched bases: 8. Per the germline V gene, CDR1 is SGHTA and CDR2 is FQGNSA. In nucleotides, the CDR3 is TGTGCCAGCAGCTCAGTCCCTAGCGGGGGTGCGCAGTATTTT. Amino acids: CASSSVPSGGAQYF.

V gene TRBV20-1 combines with J gene TRBJ2-7, with D perhaps matching TRBD2 (5 bases). This CDR3 has 15 residues. Germline CDR1 is DFQATT and CDR2 is SNEGSKA (reference sequence). The ends were cut back, 3 bases at V and 5 bases at J, with 20 bases in the middle. CDR3 nucleotides: TGCAGTGCTAGTTCGCGGGTCGGGGTCATAAACGAGCAGTACTTC. Its protein is CSASSRVGVINEQYF.

The V and J genes are TRBV11-2 and TRBJ2-1, with TRBD2 identical over 11 bases. The V gene end was trimmed by 0 bases and the J gene end by 0 bases; junction bases not matched to a gene: 10. This CDR3 contains 20 residues. Germline CDR1 and CDR2: SGHAT and FQNNGV. The CDR3 protein is CASSLDVLAGGPRSYNEQFF. The CDR3 coding sequence is TGTGCCAGCAGCTTAGATGTCCTAGCGGGGGGCCCCCGCTCCTACAATGAGCAGTTCTTC.

The V call is TRBV4-1, the J call TRBJ2-7, with 11 bases identical to TRBD2. Unmatched junction bases numbered 5, after V lost 0 bases and J lost 4 bases. Germline lookup yields CDR1 MGHRA and CDR2 YSYEKL. This CDR3 contains 16 residues. CDR3 nucleotide sequence: TGCGCCAGCAGCCAAGATGGGACTAGCGGATTGTACGAGCAGTACTTC. Residues: CASSQDGTSGLYEQYF.

This sequence joins TRBV4-3 and TRBJ1-1; D unclear. This CDR3 is built from 14 residues. The germline V gene has CDR1 LGHNA and CDR2 YSLEER. The ends were cut back, 0 bases at V and 10 bases at J, with 15 bases in the middle. Here the CDR3 reads CASSQEARPGGAFF. In nucleotides, the CDR3 is TGCGCCAGCAGCCAAGAGGCCCGCCCGGGTGGAGCTTTCTTT.

CDR3 sequence: CASSLTPKAQQGMVTEAFF. The CDR3 DNA reads as TGTGCCAGCAGTTTAACCCCTAAAGCCCAACAGGGGATGGTAACTGAAGCTTTCTTT. The chain recombines TRBV12-3 or TRBV12-4 with TRBJ1-1, with 7 bases identical to TRBD1. V shed 2 bases, J shed 5 bases, and the junction held 20 bases outside the gene matches. The length of the CDR3 is 19 residues.

The rearrangement joins TRBV3-1 to TRBJ2-3, with D perhaps TRBD1 or TRBD2 (5 bases each). Deletions cut 2 bases from V and 0 bases from J, with 12 bases between. Germline V CDR1 and CDR2: LGHDT, YNNKEL (reference sequence). The CDR3 consists of 16 residues. The CDR3 sequence: CASSQTGAPSTDTQYF. The CDR3 nucleotides read TGTGCCAGCAGCCAAACCGGGGCCCCGAGCACAGATACGCAGTATTTT.

The sample holds a few counts of this clonotype. V and J are TRBV5-1 and TRBJ2-5; D is possibly TRBD2 (5 bases). Germline-derived CDR1 and CDR2 are SGHRS and YFSETQ. Trimming cost V 8 bases and J 5 bases, with 19 bases left between them. The CDR3 covers 14 residues. The CDR3 nucleotides read TGCGCCAGTCATATCCGGGAAACGGGGGAGACCCAGTACTTC. It yields the protein CASHIRETGETQYF.

This clonotype has just a few counts. This chain connects TRBV3-1 to TRBJ1-1; 8 bases fit TRBD1. V lost 2 bases and J lost 11; bases outside the gene matches: 10. The length of the CDR3 is 14 residues. Per germline, CDR1 LGHDT and CDR2 YNNKEL (reference sequence). CDR3 coding DNA: TGTGCCAGCAGCCAACCATCCCTACAGGGGGAGGCTTTCTTT. As protein: CASSQPSLQGEAFF.

J is TRBJ2-7 and V is TRBV4-3, with D perhaps assigned TRBD1 or TRBD2 (5 bases each). V lost 0 bases, J lost 2 bases, and 14 bases lay in between. Germline CDR1 LGHNA, CDR2 YSLEER. This CDR3 spans 16 amino acids. This CDR3 reads CASSQDLQGPTYEQYF. CDR3 bases: TGCGCCAGCAGCCAAGATTTGCAGGGACCAACCTACGAGCAGTACTTC.

V gene TRBV2 combines with J gene TRBJ2-7; 8 bases fit TRBD1. The closer fit of TRBJ2-5 to the DNA end suggests the J call may be wrong. CDR3 length: 15 residues. Germline CDR1 is SNHLY and CDR2 is FYNNEI. The CDR3 reads CASLLVRGLIETQYF. In DNA form, the CDR3 reads TGTGCCAGCCTTCTCGTCAGGGGGCTCATAGAGACCCAGTACTTC.

This rearrangement joins TRBV6-5 to TRBJ2-5; a weak D match, TRBD2 (7 bases). The CDR3 has 13 residues. Germline V CDR1 and CDR2: MNHEY, SVGAGI. Trimming cost V 5 bases and J 7 bases, with 14 bases left between them. This chain's CDR3 is CASSAGAAGTQYF. The CDR3 DNA reads as TGTGCCAGCAGTGCGGGGGCGGCGGGGACCCAGTACTTC.